A single sample is the source of the 11 T cell receptor beta chains below, sequenced in a study of blood T cell repertoires in COVID-19. Profiled with immunoSEQ multiplex PCR; TCRdb holds only in-frame clones, not every one. The sample holds about 300,000 clones, about 82% seen once. Material: peripheral blood. These receptors came from a woman in her 50s with acute or convalescent COVID-19.

The rearrangement links TRBV9 to TRBJ2-2; a possible D gene is TRBD2 (5 bases). CDR1 SGDLS and CDR2 YYNGEE come from the germline V gene. Between the trimmed V and J ends, which lost 4 bases and 7 bases, there was a span of 26 bases. The length of the CDR3 is 18 residues. CDR3 coding DNA: TGTGCCAGCAGCCCCAGTTGGAGGTCGGGTCCCGGGGACGGGGAGCTGTTTTTT. It encodes CASSPSWRSGPGDGELFF.

This chain joins TRBV7-9 and TRBJ2-2; D is possibly TRBD1 (6 bases). V was clipped by 10 bases and J by 4 bases, with 22 bases between them. Germline CDR1 SEHNR, CDR2 FQNEAQ (reference sequence). CDR3 length: 16 amino acids. The CDR3 DNA sequence: TGTGCCATTATAGCAGGGGCTACGAGTAGCACCGGGGAGCTGTTTTTT. Encoded protein: CAIIAGATSSTGELFF.

The chain combines TRBV7-8 with TRBJ1-5; D may be TRBD1 (5 bases). The CDR3 spans 15 residues. Germline V gives CDR1 SGHVS, CDR2 FQNEAQ. V lost 0 bases, J lost 7 bases, and 13 bases lay in between. CDR3 residues: CASSLAGGVGQPQHF. DNA of the CDR3: TGTGCCAGCAGCTTAGCAGGAGGGGTTGGGCAGCCCCAGCATTTT.

In DNA form, the CDR3 reads TGTGCCAGCAGCCCGATATTTGAGACTGACTACAATGAGCAGTTCTTC. Its translation is CASSPIFETDYNEQFF. This chain links TRBV5-6 with TRBJ2-1; no clear D gene. Germline CDR1 and CDR2: SGHDT and YYEEEE. The V end lost 4 bases, the J end lost 3 bases, and 17 bases lay between the germline ends. The CDR3 consists of 16 residues.

V usage is TRBV5-1 and J usage is TRBJ2-1; the match to TRBD2 covers 8 bases. The CDR3 runs to 17 residues. CDR1 and CDR2 (germline): SGHRS, YFSETQ. V gave up 0 bases and J gave up 0 bases; unmatched junction bases: 5. In DNA form, the CDR3 reads TGCGCCAGCAGCTTGGTTAGTAGCGGGAACTCCTACAATGAGCAGTTCTTC. As protein: CASSLVSSGNSYNEQFF.

This chain uses TRBV9 with TRBJ1-5; 7 bases are shared with TRBD1. The ends lost 2 bases at V and 3 bases at J; junction bases unmatched: 11. Germline V gene data show CDR1 as SGDLS and CDR2 as YYNGEE. This CDR3 is 17 amino acids long. CDR3 residues: CASSVGEGATFNQPQHF. The CDR3 DNA is TGTGCCAGCAGCGTGGGTGAGGGGGCCACGTTCAATCAGCCCCAGCATTTT.

V and J are TRBV7-3 and TRBJ1-1; D may be TRBD1 (6 bases). Germline V gene sequence: CDR1 SGHTA, CDR2 FQGTGA. The CDR3 totals 12 residues. V dropped 4 bases and J dropped 11 bases, with 14 bases sitting between them. The CDR3 bases are TGTGCCAGCAGCTCCCTTAAGGGGGAGGCTTTCTTT. As protein: CASSSLKGEAFF.

DNA for the CDR3: TGTGCCACCAGTGAAGGGGGGGATTACAAAAACATTCAGTACTTC. It is translated as CATSEGGDYKNIQYF. The rearrangement links TRBV15 to TRBJ2-4; TRBD2 might be the D (7 bases). Germline CDR1 and CDR2: LNHNV and YYDKDF (reference sequence). Between the trimmed V and J ends, which lost 6 bases and 3 bases, there was a span of 15 bases. This CDR3 has 15 amino acids.

The chain carries TRBV5-8 and TRBJ1-2; D is uncertain. V was trimmed by 2 bases and J by 3 bases, leaving 11 bases between them. Germline V CDR1 and CDR2: SGHTS, YDEGEE. This CDR3 has 14 residues. The CDR3 loop reads CASSFSWTDYGYTF. CDR3 bases: TGTGCCAGCAGCTTCTCCTGGACTGACTATGGCTACACCTTC.

The chain is built from TRBV4-1 and TRBJ2-2; perhaps TRBD1 as D (5 bases). V was clipped by 0 bases and J by 8 bases, with 16 bases between them. Germline CDR1 and CDR2: MGHRA and YSYEKL. CDR3 length: 16 amino acids. The CDR3 reads CASSQDPGARSGELFF. CDR3 coding DNA: TGCGCCAGCAGCCAAGATCCTGGGGCCCGGTCGGGGGAGCTGTTTTTT.

The rearrangement uses TRBV5-1 and TRBJ2-3, with TRBD2 matching over 8 bases. Germline CDR1 and CDR2: SGHRS and YFSETQ. With 3 bases clipped from V and 3 bases from J, the junction kept 12 bases outside the gene matches. The CDR3 consists of 17 residues. The CDR3 coding sequence is TGCGCCAGCAGCTCCCCTAACACGGGGGGGAGGACAGATACGCAGTATTTT. Translating gives CASSSPNTGGRTDTQYF.